Many counts were recorded for the clone carrying this T cell receptor (beta chain). These data come from a study of T-cell reconstitution after alpha-beta-depleted transplantation in children. The TCRbeta library was prepared with unique molecular identifiers. Using its own MiXCR run on the PCR reads, TCRdb lists one record per CDR3 protein. The data hold some 200,000 distinct CDR3 sequences, with about 11% observed a single time. The CDR3 has 15 amino acids. Unmatched junction bases numbered 7, after V lost 3 bases and J lost 7 bases. Germline CDR1 reads KGHSH; CDR2 reads LQKENI. Specimen: PBMCs, collected before TCRalphabeta/CD19-depleted stem cell transplant. This TCR was sampled from a child under two years old with acute myeloid leukemia, due to receive a stem cell transplant. The chain recombines TRBV18 with TRBJ2-1, with TRBD2 matching over 9 bases. As DNA, the CDR3 is TGTGCCAGCTCACCTGGACTAGCGACTCAAAATGAGCAGTTCTTC. Translation: CASSPGLATQNEQFF.